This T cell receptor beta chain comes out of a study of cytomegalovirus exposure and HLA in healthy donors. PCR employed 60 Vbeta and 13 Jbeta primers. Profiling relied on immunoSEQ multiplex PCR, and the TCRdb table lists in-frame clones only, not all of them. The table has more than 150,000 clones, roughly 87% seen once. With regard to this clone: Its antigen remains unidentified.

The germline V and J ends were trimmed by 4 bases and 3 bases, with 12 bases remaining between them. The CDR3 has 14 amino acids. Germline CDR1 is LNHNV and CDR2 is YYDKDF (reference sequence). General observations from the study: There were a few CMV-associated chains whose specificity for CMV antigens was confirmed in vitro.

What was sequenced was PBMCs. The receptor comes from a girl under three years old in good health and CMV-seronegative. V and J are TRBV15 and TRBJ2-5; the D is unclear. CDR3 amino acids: CATSTTIREETQYF. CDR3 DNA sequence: TGTGCCACCAGCACAACAATTCGGGAAGAGACCCAGTACTTC.